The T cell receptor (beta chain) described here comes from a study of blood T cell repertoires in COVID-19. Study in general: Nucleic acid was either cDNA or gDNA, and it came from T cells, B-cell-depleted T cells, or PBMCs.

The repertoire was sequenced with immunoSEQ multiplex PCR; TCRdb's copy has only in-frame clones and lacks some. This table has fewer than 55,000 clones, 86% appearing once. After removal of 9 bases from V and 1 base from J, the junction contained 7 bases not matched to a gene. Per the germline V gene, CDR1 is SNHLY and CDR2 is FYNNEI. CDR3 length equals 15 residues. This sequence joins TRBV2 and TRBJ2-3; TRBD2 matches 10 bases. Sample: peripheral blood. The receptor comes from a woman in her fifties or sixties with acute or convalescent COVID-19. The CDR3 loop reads CASFLAGDRTDTQYF. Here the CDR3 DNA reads TGTGCCAGTTTTCTAGCGGGAGATCGCACAGATACGCAGTATTTT.